The 30 T cell receptor beta chains presented below share a single source sample, sequenced in a study of blood T cell repertoires in COVID-19. Assay used: immunoSEQ multiplex PCR; TCRdb lists only in-frame clones, some missing. The sample carries over 350,000 clones, approximately 88% recorded once. Input material: PBMCs or T cells enriched from blood (not recorded which). These receptors were collected from a woman in her 30s with acute COVID-19.

J is TRBJ1-1 and V is TRBV27; no clear D gene. Trimming stripped 3 bases from V and 0 bases from J, with 5 bases between. Germline CDR1 MNHEY, CDR2 SMNVEV (reference sequence). CDR3 size: 13 residues. The CDR3 sequence is CASSFSVNTEAFF. CDR3 DNA sequence: TGTGCCAGCAGTTTTTCTGTGAACACTGAAGCTTTCTTT.

J is TRBJ1-1 and V is TRBV19; maybe TRBD1 (6 bases). The V and J ends lost 5 bases and 2 bases respectively, with 15 bases between them. Germline CDR1 is LNHDA and CDR2 is SQIVND (reference sequence). CDR3 length equals 15 residues. The CDR3 is CASSLTNRANTEAFF. The CDR3 DNA reads TGTGCCAGTAGTCTTACAAACAGGGCTAACACTGAAGCTTTCTTT. Full variable domain (rest looked up from reference TRBV19 and TRBJ1-1): DGGITQSPKYLFRKEGQNVTLSCEQNLNHDAMYWYRQDPGQGLRLIYYSQIVNDFQKGDIAEGYSVSREKKESFPLTVTSAQKNPTAFYLCASSLTNRANTEAFFGQGTRLTVV.

This chain joins TRBV5-1 and TRBJ2-7; 14 bases are shared with TRBD2. Per germline, CDR1 SGHRS and CDR2 YFSETQ. V shed 3 bases, J shed 6 bases, and the junction held 5 bases outside the gene matches. The CDR3 loop spans 15 amino acids. CDR3 residues: CASSSWTSGGSEQYF. DNA for the CDR3: TGCGCCAGCAGCTCCTGGACTAGCGGGGGGTCCGAGCAGTACTTC.

This clone was observed a single time. The chain employs TRBV7-9 and TRBJ2-3; 12 positions match TRBD2. The J segment lost 3 bases and the V segment lost 5 bases, leaving 6 bases of the junction unmatched. CDR3 size: 16 residues. Germline V lookup: CDR1 SEHNR, CDR2 FQNEAQ (reference sequence). In DNA, the CDR3 is TGTGCCAGCAGCATTACTAGCGGGGGGTTGACAGATACGCAGTATTTT. Its protein is CASSITSGGLTDTQYF.

The chain combines TRBV2 with TRBJ2-7; D is possibly TRBD2 (5 bases). Per germline, CDR1 SNHLY and CDR2 FYNNEI. CDR3 length: 15 residues. With 6 bases removed from V and 11 bases from J, the gap between germline ends came to 26 bases. CDR3 residues: CASRSREGVARAEYF. In nucleotides, the CDR3 is TGTGCCAGCAGGTCCCGGGAAGGTGTTGCCCGCGCGGAGTACTTC.

This rearrangement joins TRBV6-6 to TRBJ2-5; D possibly corresponds to TRBD1 (6 bases). V was pared by 5 bases and J by 5 bases, with 15 bases between. CDR1 and CDR2 (germline): MNHNY, SVGAGI (reference sequence). This CDR3 is built from 14 residues. CDR3 in amino acids: CASSQAQGLETQYF. The CDR3 bases are TGTGCCAGCAGTCAAGCACAGGGTTTGGAGACCCAGTACTTC.

The chain is built from TRBV30 and TRBJ2-3; D perhaps matches TRBD2 (7 bases). Germline V CDR1 and CDR2: GTSNPN, SVGIG (reference sequence). V lost 1 base and J 2 bases, leaving 16 bases between the germline ends. This CDR3 is 16 amino acids long. The CDR3 spells CAWSGGGPKYTDTQYF. The CDR3 DNA sequence: TGTGCCTGGAGTGGGGGGGGCCCCAAATACACAGATACGCAGTATTTT.

The J gene is TRBJ2-7, the V gene TRBV6-5, with 10 bases aligning to TRBD2. Germline lookup yields CDR1 MNHEY and CDR2 SVGAGI. V dropped 11 bases and J dropped 0; count of bases not matched to a gene: 10. The CDR3 loop spans 15 amino acids. This CDR3 reads CAVSRTSGDSYEQYF. The CDR3 DNA reads TGTGCCGTAAGCCGTACTAGCGGGGACTCCTACGAGCAGTACTTC.

The chain is built from TRBV14 and TRBJ1-6, with 8 bases lining up with TRBD1. The CDR3 is 13 residues long. V lost 3 bases and J lost 8; bases outside the gene matches: 0. Germline loops: CDR1 SGHDN, CDR2 FVKESK. The CDR3 sequence is CASSQTGDSPLHF. The DNA of the CDR3 is TGTGCCAGCAGCCAGACAGGGGATTCACCCCTCCACTTT.

This clone appeared once. The chain employs TRBV7-9 and TRBJ1-5; D not certain. Germline CDR1 reads SEHNR; CDR2 reads FQNEAQ (reference sequence). V lost 0 bases and J 6 bases, leaving 18 bases between the germline ends. The CDR3 contains 17 residues. CDR3 loop: CASSLAGGEAGTQPQHF. The CDR3 coding sequence is TGTGCCAGCAGCTTAGCGGGCGGGGAGGCGGGAACTCAGCCCCAGCATTTT.

The V call is TRBV19, the J call TRBJ1-2; possible D gene TRBD1, 6 bases. The germline V and J ends were trimmed by 7 bases and 8 bases, with 20 bases remaining between them. CDR1 and CDR2 (germline): LNHDA, SQIVND (reference sequence). CDR3 size: 14 residues. CDR3 DNA: TGTGCCAGTATGCCCGACAGGTGGGGAGAGGGCTACACCTTC. Protein: CASMPDRWGEGYTF.

V is TRBV6-5 and J is TRBJ2-7, with D possibly matching TRBD1 (5 bases). Trimming left V 5 bases short and J 2 bases short, with 10 bases between. There are 13 residues in the CDR3. In germline, CDR1 is MNHEY, CDR2 SVGAGI. The CDR3 reads CASSHPGTYEQYF. CDR3 nucleotides: TGTGCCAGCAGTCATCCAGGGACCTACGAGCAGTACTTC.

The V call is TRBV29-1, the J call TRBJ2-1; D is unresolved. CDR1 SQVTM and CDR2 ANQGSEA come from the germline V gene. The CDR3 loop spans 9 amino acids. Trimming removed 4 bases from V and 11 bases from J, with 6 bases in between. The CDR3 here is CSVGGKQFF. CDR3 DNA: TGCAGCGTTGGCGGAAAGCAGTTCTTC.

The chain carries TRBV5-1 and TRBJ2-1; the match to TRBD1 covers 9 bases. From germline, CDR1 is SGHRS and CDR2 YFSETQ. V was pared by 3 bases and J by 4 bases, with 5 bases of the junction left unmatched. This CDR3 has 15 amino acids. The CDR3 loop is CASSSGQGEYNEQFF. The CDR3 region has the DNA TGCGCCAGCAGCTCGGGACAGGGAGAATACAATGAGCAGTTCTTC. Looking up the rest from reference TRBV5-1 and TRBJ2-1 gives the full variable domain: KAGVTQTPRYLIKTRGQQVTLSCSPISGHRSVSWYQQTPGQGLQFLFEYFSETQRNKGNFPGRFSGRQFSNSRSEMNVSTLELGDSALYLCASSSGQGEYNEQFFGPGTRLTVL.

The chain employs TRBV27 and TRBJ1-6, with a weak D call TRBD1 (6 bases). The CDR3 length is 14 residues. The V and J ends lost 9 bases and 8 bases respectively, with 17 bases between them. The V gene's germline CDR1 is MNHEY and CDR2 SMNVEV (reference sequence). The CDR3 nucleotides read TGTGCCAGTCGCCTCCGGGACAATCATTCACCCCTCCACTTT. This translates into CASRLRDNHSPLHF.

J is TRBJ2-1 and V is TRBV24-1, with D hard to call. The germline CDR1 and CDR2 sequences are KGHDR and SFDVKD. This CDR3 has 16 residues. V was pared by 3 bases and J by 0 bases, with 11 bases between. This CDR3 reads CATSDPTSSSYNEQFF. For the CDR3, the DNA is TGTGCCACCAGTGATCCCACCTCGAGCTCCTACAATGAGCAGTTCTTC.

This clone was picked up one time. The rearrangement joins TRBV27 to TRBJ1-5; D might be TRBD1 (6 bases). Germline loops: CDR1 MNHEY, CDR2 SMNVEV (reference sequence). Trimming took off 0 bases at V and 4 bases at J, with 10 bases between the two ends. CDR3 length: 15 residues. CDR3 sequence (DNA): TGTGCCAGCAGTTTATCGGGGAGGGGGAATCAGCCCCAGCATTTT. It translates to CASSLSGRGNQPQHF.

A few counts support this clone. The chain recombines TRBV19 with TRBJ1-4, with TRBD1 matching 8 bases. This CDR3 is 17 amino acids long. The germline gives CDR1 LNHDA, CDR2 SQIVND (reference sequence). The trim removed 9 bases at V and 0 bases at J, leaving 12 bases unmatched. CDR3 loop: CASRGRGLGATNEKLFF. As DNA, the CDR3 is TGTGCCAGCCGGGGCAGGGGGCTCGGGGCAACTAATGAAAAACTGTTTTTT. The variable domain in full, completed from reference TRBV19 and TRBJ1-4, reads DGGITQSPKYLFRKEGQNVTLSCEQNLNHDAMYWYRQDPGQGLRLIYYSQIVNDFQKGDIAEGYSVSREKKESFPLTVTSAQKNPTAFYLCASRGRGLGATNEKLFFGSGTQLSVL.

This clone was recorded only once. The chain carries TRBV5-1 and TRBJ2-7; 9 bases line up with TRBD2. The CDR3 is made up of 16 amino acids. The V gene's germline CDR1 is SGHRS and CDR2 YFSETQ. The junction had 9 bases not matched to a gene; V was cut back by 2 bases and J by 3 bases. CDR3 residues: CASSFGVSGGIYEQYF. CDR3 bases: TGCGCCAGCAGCTTTGGTGTTAGCGGGGGTATCTACGAGCAGTACTTC.

V gene TRBV29-1 combines with J gene TRBJ2-5, with D perhaps TRBD2 (7 bases). The CDR3 is 12 residues long. V lost 4 bases, J lost 3 bases, and 9 bases lay in between. Germline V gene sequence: CDR1 SQVTM, CDR2 ANQGSEA. As DNA, the CDR3 is TGCAGCGTTGCGGGGGGCGAAGAGACCCAGTACTTC. It specifies CSVAGGEETQYF. Full variable domain (outside the CDR3, taken from reference TRBV29-1 and TRBJ2-5): SAVISQKPSRDICQRGTSLTIQCQVDSQVTMMFWYRQQPGQSLTLIATANQGSEATYESGFVIDKFPISRPNLTFSTLTVSNMSPEDSSIYLCSVAGGEETQYFGPGTRLLVL.

This clone was seen once. The rearrangement links TRBV5-1 to TRBJ2-7; D call uncertain. The CDR3 is 16 amino acids. The V end was cut by 0 bases, the J end by 1 base, with 14 bases between. Looked up from germline, CDR1 is SGHRS and CDR2 is YFSETQ. CDR3 nucleotides: TGCGCCAGCAGCTTGGGAGGATCGGTGATTTCCTACGAGCAGTACTTC. Protein product: CASSLGGSVISYEQYF.

This chain joins TRBV5-1 and TRBJ2-7; TRBD2 might be the D (6 bases). Trimming stripped 4 bases from V and 3 bases from J, with 17 bases between. The CDR3 runs 15 residues. Germline assignment: CDR1 SGHRS and CDR2 YFSETQ. CDR3 amino acids: CASSPSGTWDYEQYF. CDR3 nucleotides: TGCGCCAGCAGCCCATCCGGGACTTGGGACTACGAGCAGTACTTC.

V and J are TRBV5-1 and TRBJ1-2; no clear D gene. The CDR3 consists of 13 residues. The germline V and J ends were trimmed by 0 bases and 7 bases, with 10 bases remaining between them. CDR1 SGHRS and CDR2 YFSETQ come from the germline V gene. The CDR3 reads CASSLVPGGGYTF. Written as DNA, the CDR3 is TGCGCCAGCAGCTTGGTACCGGGAGGTGGCTACACCTTC. Variable domain in full (rest from reference TRBV5-1 and TRBJ1-2): KAGVTQTPRYLIKTRGQQVTLSCSPISGHRSVSWYQQTPGQGLQFLFEYFSETQRNKGNFPGRFSGRQFSNSRSEMNVSTLELGDSALYLCASSLVPGGGYTFGSGTRLTVV.

This CDR3 is CASSYHRGSSGSYNEQFF. CDR3 DNA: TGTGCCAGCAGTTACCATCGCGGTTCTTCAGGGTCCTACAATGAGCAGTTCTTC. The chain is built from TRBV6-2 or TRBV6-3 and TRBJ2-1, with D perhaps TRBD1 (5 bases). The ends were cut back, 2 bases at V and 1 base at J, with 18 bases in the middle. The CDR3 covers 18 residues. The V gene's germline CDR1 is MNHEY and CDR2 SVGEGT.

J is TRBJ1-5 and V is TRBV6-5, with D possibly matching TRBD1 (6 bases). From germline, CDR1 is MNHEY and CDR2 SVGAGI. V dropped 5 bases and J dropped 2 bases, with 10 bases sitting between them. The CDR3 is 14 residues long. In DNA form, the CDR3 reads TGTGCCAGCAGTACAGGGTTTGGCAATCAGCCCCAGCATTTT. It translates to CASSTGFGNQPQHF.

The chain combines TRBV11-2 with TRBJ2-3; 7 nucleotides agree with TRBD2. CDR3 length equals 15 residues. Germline V gives CDR1 SGHAT, CDR2 FQNNGV. V was clipped by 5 bases and J by 3 bases; unmatched bases: 8. CDR3 amino acids: CASSPGTKGTDTQYF. As DNA, the CDR3 is TGTGCCAGCAGCCCGGGGACTAAAGGTACAGATACGCAGTATTTT.

The chain is built from TRBV6-5 and TRBJ2-7, with 15 nucleotides matching TRBD2. Germline lookup yields CDR1 MNHEY and CDR2 SVGAGI. V trimming: 8 bases; J trimming: 3 bases; junction bases outside the gene matches: 2. The CDR3 has 14 residues. CDR3 coding DNA: TGTGCCAGCGGGACTAGCGGGGGGTTCTACGAGCAGTACTTC. Protein: CASGTSGGFYEQYF.

The chain couples TRBV24-1 to TRBJ2-3; D gene ambiguous. The CDR3 loop spans 11 amino acids. Trimming shortened V by 9 bases and J by 2 bases, and 5 bases separated the two germline ends. Germline V gene sequence: CDR1 KGHDR, CDR2 SFDVKD. CDR3 DNA: TGTGCCACCCCAAACACAGATACGCAGTATTTT. Protein product: CATPNTDTQYF.

This CDR3 is CASSSGGSGNTIYF. The CDR3 DNA follows: TGTGCCAGCAGCTCCGGGGGATCCGGAAACACCATATATTTT. The rearrangement joins TRBV5-5 to TRBJ1-3; the D gene is possibly TRBD1 (5 bases). The CDR3 length is 14 residues. Germline V gene lookup returns CDR1 SGHKS and CDR2 YYEKEE (reference sequence). V gave up 3 bases and J gave up 4 bases, with 11 bases separating them. Complete variable domain (other parts from reference TRBV5-5 and TRBJ1-3): DAGVTQSPTHLIKTRGQQVTLRCSPISGHKSVSWYQQVLGQGPQFIFQYYEKEERGRGNFPDRFSARQFPNYSSELNVNALLLGDSALYLCASSSGGSGNTIYFGEGSWLTVV.

This chain joins TRBV19 and TRBJ1-1, with 7 bases that match TRBD1. The CDR3 extends over 14 amino acids. V gave up 5 bases and J gave up 4 bases; unmatched junction bases: 7. Germline values: CDR1 LNHDA, CDR2 SQIVND (reference sequence). Here the CDR3 reads CASSPPTGPTEAFF. The CDR3 nucleotides read TGTGCCAGTAGTCCCCCGACAGGGCCCACTGAAGCTTTCTTT.